The T cell receptor (beta chain) under discussion was sequenced for a study of blood T cell repertoires in COVID-19 (dated by TCRdb to the early 2020s). At the level of the whole study: Samples covering the acute and convalescent phases of COVID-19 were provided by collaborators in the United States, Italy and Spain. The prospective study material was composed of cDNA or gDNA derived from T cells, B-cell-depleted T cells, or PBMCs. Subjects who had been exposed to COVID-19, were actively infected with it, or had recovered from it provided the deeply sampled blood TCRbeta repertoires that made up the dataset. The repertoires were released in a freely available public database meant as a resource for research on the immune response to SARS-CoV-2. Samples came from the ongoing ImmuneRACE study (first 160 participants) plus 1,254 subjects from 6 global collaborators. The sample metadata nearly always contained a de-identified subject ID, COVID-19 status, age in years and sex. Where HLA class I and class II types were available, the types were taken from metadata supplied by the sample provider, not from assay-based typing. Beyond this particular receptor, the publication reports: The quantity of clinical and demographic metadata differed by source and by participant and was supplied without curation.

Concerning this clone itself: There is no known antigen for this receptor. No qualities accompany the bases; no much larger clone lies one base away.

The germline ends are 15 bases apart after V is trimmed by 9 bases and J by 4 bases. The germline V gene yields MNHEY for CDR1 and SVGAGI for CDR2. The CDR3 has 13 amino acids, counting the end cysteine and phenylalanine. Of the read, only the CDR3 DNA is kept; its 39 bases are in frame from base 1. TCRbeta CDR3 regions were amplified from genomic DNA using the immunoSEQ Assay, a bias-controlled multiplex PCR. The published analysis was carried out like this. The number of nucleated cells in each sample was estimated from the amplification of reference gene primers within the assay. Sequence reads were collapsed and filtered to measure the absolute abundance of every unique TCRbeta CDR3 rearrangement. For each sample, productive Simpson clonality was calculated as the square root of Simpson's diversity index across productive rearrangements. TCRdb holds this immuneACCESS table with in-frame rearrangements only. Some clones are missing; in checked studies, unresolved V genes explain under half, and the rest has no known cause. V and J calls and clone size are copied from that table; D and trimming were computed from the DNA. The sample records approximately 220,000 clones, around 87% of which are singletons. Over 13% of the sample goes to the ten largest clones.

Enrolling through a virtual design, the prospective study's participants ranged in age from roughly 18 to 90 years and lived across roughly 24 United States geographic areas. Cohort assignment in the prospective study relied on participant-reported clinical history from a screening survey and a study questionnaire. Exposed participants were defined as having been in contact with someone with a PCR-confirmed or clinician-diagnosed COVID-19 case within 2 weeks of study entry. In the prospective study, mobile phlebotomists collected whole blood, serum and a nasopharyngeal or oropharyngeal swab from each participant. Prospective study participants could optionally give additional blood draws and questionnaires over an approximately 2-month period. Blood samples from the prospective study were shipped frozen or at room temperature prior to DNA extraction.

The clonotype comes from a man aged 30 to 39 who had been exposed to COVID-19. The rearranged segments are TRBV6-5 and TRBJ2-5, and perhaps TRBD2 as D gene, on 5 matching bases. Sequenced: PBMCs or T cells enriched from blood (not recorded which). The DNA sequence is given as TGTGCCAGTCGAATCCCGGCGGGAGAGACCCAGTACTTC. This translates into CASRIPAGETQYF.